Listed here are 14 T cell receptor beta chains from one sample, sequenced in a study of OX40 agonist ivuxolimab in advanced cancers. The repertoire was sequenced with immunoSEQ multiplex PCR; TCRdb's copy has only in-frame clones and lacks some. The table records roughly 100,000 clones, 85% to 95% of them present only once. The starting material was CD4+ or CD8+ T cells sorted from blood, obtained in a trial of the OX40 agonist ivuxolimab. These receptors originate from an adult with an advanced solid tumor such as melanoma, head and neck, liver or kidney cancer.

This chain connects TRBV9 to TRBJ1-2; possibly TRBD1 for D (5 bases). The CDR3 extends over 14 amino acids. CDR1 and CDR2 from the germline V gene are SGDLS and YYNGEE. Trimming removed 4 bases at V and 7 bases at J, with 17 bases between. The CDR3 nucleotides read TGTGCCAGCAGCATAAGGGAGGGGTGGGGTGGCTACACCTTC. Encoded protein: CASSIREGWGGYTF.

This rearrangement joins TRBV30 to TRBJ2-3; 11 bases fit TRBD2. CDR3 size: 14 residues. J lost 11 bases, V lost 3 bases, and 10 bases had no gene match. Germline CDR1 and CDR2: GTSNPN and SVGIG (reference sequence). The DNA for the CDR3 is TGTGCCTGGAGGATAGCGGGAGGGGCGGGAGGGCAGTATTTT. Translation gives CAWRIAGGAGGQYF.

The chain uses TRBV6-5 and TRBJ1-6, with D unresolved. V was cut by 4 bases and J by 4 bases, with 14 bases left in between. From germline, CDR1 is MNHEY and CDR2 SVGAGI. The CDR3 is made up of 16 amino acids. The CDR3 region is CASSLSAGPYNSPLHF. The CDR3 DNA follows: TGTGCCAGCAGTTTATCGGCCGGCCCATATAATTCACCCCTCCACTTT.

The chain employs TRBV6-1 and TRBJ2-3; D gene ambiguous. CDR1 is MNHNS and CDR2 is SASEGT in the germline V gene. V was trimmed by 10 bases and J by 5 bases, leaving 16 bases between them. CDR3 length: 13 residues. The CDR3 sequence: CATSKAVGDTQYF. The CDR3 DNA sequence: TGTGCCACGTCAAAGGCGGTTGGAGATACGCAGTATTTT.

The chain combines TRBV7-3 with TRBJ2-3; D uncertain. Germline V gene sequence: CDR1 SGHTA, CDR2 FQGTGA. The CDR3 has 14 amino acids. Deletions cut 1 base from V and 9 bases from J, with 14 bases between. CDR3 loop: CASSLISSSSTQYF. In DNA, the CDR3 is TGTGCCAGCAGCTTAATATCCTCCAGCAGCACGCAGTATTTT.

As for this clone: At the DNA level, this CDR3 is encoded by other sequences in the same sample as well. This chain's CDR3 is CASSYSGANVLTF. CDR3 nucleotides: TGTGCCAGCAGTTACTCTGGGGCCAACGTCCTGACTTTC. The chain has TRBV6-6 and TRBJ2-6, with D hard to call. There are 13 residues in the CDR3. Per the germline V gene, CDR1 is MNHNY and CDR2 is SVGAGI (reference sequence). V lost 0 bases, J lost 3 bases, and 0 bases lay in between.

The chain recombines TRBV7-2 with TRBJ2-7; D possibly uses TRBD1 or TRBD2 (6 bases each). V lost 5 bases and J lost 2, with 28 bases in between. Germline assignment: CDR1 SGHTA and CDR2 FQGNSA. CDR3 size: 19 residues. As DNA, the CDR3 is TGTGCCAGCAGCCCCATGCTACGGGGGCGCGGGGACCTAACCTACGAGCAGTACTTC. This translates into CASSPMLRGRGDLTYEQYF.

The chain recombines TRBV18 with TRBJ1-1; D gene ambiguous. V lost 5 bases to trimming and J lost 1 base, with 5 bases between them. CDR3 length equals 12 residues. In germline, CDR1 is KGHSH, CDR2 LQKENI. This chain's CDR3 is CASSIQNTEAFF. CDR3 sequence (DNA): TGTGCCAGCTCAATACAGAACACTGAAGCTTTCTTT.

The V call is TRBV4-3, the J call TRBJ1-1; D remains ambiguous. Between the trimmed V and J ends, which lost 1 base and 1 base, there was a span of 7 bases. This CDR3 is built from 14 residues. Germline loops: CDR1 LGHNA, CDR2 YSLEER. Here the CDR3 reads CASSQAPENTEAFF. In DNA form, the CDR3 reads TGCGCCAGCAGCCAAGCCCCGGAGAACACTGAAGCTTTCTTT.

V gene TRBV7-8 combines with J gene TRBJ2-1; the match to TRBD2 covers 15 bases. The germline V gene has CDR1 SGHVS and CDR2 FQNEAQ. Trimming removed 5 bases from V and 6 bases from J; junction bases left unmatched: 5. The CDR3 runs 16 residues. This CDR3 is CASSRGLAGGSNEQFF. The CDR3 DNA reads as TGTGCCAGCAGCAGGGGACTAGCGGGGGGATCCAATGAGCAGTTCTTC. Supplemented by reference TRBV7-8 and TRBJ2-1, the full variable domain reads GAGVSQSPRYKVAKRGQDVALRCDPISGHVSLFWYQQALGQGPEFLTYFQNEAQLDKSGLPSDRFFAERPEGSVSTLKIQRTQQEDSAVYLCASSRGLAGGSNEQFFGPGTRLTVL.

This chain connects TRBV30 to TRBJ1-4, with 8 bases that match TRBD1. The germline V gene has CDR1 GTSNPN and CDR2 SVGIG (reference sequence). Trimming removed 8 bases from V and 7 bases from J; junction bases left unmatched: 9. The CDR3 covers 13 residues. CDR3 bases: TGTGCCGGCCCAGACAGGGGAGGTGAAAAACTGTTTTTT. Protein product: CAGPDRGGEKLFF.

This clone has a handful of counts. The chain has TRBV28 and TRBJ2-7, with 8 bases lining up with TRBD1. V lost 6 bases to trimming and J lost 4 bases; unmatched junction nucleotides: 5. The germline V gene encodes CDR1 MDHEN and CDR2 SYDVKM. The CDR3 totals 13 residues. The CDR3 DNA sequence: TGTGCCAGCAGAGGGGGACAGGCATACGAGCAGTACTTC. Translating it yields CASRGGQAYEQYF.

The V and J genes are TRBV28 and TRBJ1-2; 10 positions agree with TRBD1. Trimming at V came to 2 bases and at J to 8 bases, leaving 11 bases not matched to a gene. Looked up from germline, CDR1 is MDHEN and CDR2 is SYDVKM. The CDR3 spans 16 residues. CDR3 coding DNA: TGTGCCAGCAGTTTAACTTTTGGGACAGGGGATAGCGGCTACACCTTC. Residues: CASSLTFGTGDSGYTF.

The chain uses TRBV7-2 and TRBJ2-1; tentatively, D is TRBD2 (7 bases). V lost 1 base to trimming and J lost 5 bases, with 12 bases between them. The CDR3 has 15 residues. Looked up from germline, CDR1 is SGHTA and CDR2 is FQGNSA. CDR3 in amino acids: CASSLVWGGDNEQFF. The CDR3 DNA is TGTGCCAGCAGCTTAGTATGGGGGGGCGACAATGAGCAGTTCTTC.